Listed here is a single T cell receptor beta chain. Its specificity is not known. Libraries of TCR beta were made from around 2.1 micrograms of genomic DNA that came from cryopreserved PBMCs. This specimen comes from a study of cytotoxic CD8 clonotypes in ibrutinib-treated CLL. Study-wide background: Of the patients, around 12 were relapsed/refractory, 15 treatment-naive and 17 to 18 IGHV unmutated. Study outcomes and limitations: Investigators sampled sustained-remission and progressing patients at differing times. Clonality went higher at ibrutinib response and then dropped back toward baseline at progression.

V lost 1 base to trimming and J lost 6 bases; unmatched junction nucleotides: 4. The germline V gene encodes CDR1 SGHNT and CDR2 YYREEE (reference sequence). The CDR3 spans 14 residues. Generated by immunoSEQ multiplex PCR, the TCRdb table keeps only in-frame clones and is missing some. The sample has roughly 200,000 clones, more than 65% seen once; the top ten hold about 6.2%. This sequence originates from a human donor with chronic lymphocytic leukemia. This rearrangement joins TRBV5-4 to TRBJ1-2; 9 bases are shared with TRBD1. Sequenced material: PBMCs, taken after 12 months of ibrutinib treatment. Here the CDR3 reads CASSLQGQGHGYTF. The CDR3 DNA sequence: TGTGCCAGCAGCTTGCAGGGACAGGGACATGGCTACACCTTC.